This entry concerns a single T cell receptor (beta chain). This CDR3 contains 14 residues. Germline-derived CDR1 and CDR2 are LGHDT and YNNKEL (reference sequence). The V gene end was trimmed by 5 bases and the J gene end by 4 bases; junction bases not matched to a gene: 7. The data were taken from a study of blood T cell repertoires in COVID-19. Study-wide background: PBMCs, B-cell-depleted T cells, or T cells were the source of the cDNA or gDNA that made up the material.

Study processing details: Amplification with reference gene primers provided the estimates of nucleated cell counts. Some clones are missing from TCRdb's copy, which holds only in-frame ones; the method was immunoSEQ multiplex PCR. The V and J calls and the clone size are those of that table, but D and trimming were determined from the DNA. The data contain some 400,000 clones, 81% of them seen just once; the ten biggest clones take up 0.85% to 1.2%. The rearrangement joins TRBV3-1 (or the pseudogene TRBV3-2) to TRBJ1-1; 7 bases are a match to TRBD1. The receptor was derived from a human donor with acute or convalescent COVID-19. The donor label of this sample is uncertain. The sequencing sample was made of peripheral blood. The CDR3 region has the DNA TGTGCCAGCAGCTACACAGGGGCGGGCACTGAAGCTTTCTTT. Its protein is CASSYTGAGTEAFF.